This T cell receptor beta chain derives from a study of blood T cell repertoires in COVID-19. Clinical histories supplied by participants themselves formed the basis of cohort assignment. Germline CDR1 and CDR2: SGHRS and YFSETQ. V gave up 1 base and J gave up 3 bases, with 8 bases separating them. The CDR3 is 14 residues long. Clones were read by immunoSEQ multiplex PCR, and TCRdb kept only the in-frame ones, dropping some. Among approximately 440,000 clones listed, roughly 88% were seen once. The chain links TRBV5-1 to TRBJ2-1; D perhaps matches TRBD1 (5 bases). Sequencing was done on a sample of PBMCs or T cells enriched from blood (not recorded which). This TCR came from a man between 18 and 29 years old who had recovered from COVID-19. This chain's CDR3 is CASSLSRGYNEQFF. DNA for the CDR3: TGCGCCAGCAGCTTGAGTAGGGGCTACAATGAGCAGTTCTTC.